The 24 T cell receptor beta chains listed next were all sequenced from one sample in a study of blood T cell repertoires in COVID-19. Clones were sequenced by immunoSEQ multiplex PCR, and TCRdb holds only the in-frame ones, with some missing. The data show 97,000 or so clones, around 87% seen once. Specimen: peripheral blood. The receptors were gathered from a woman in her forties or fifties with COVID-19, enrolled during active disease.

This chain links TRBV4-2 with TRBJ2-7; TRBD2 matches 8 bases. CDR3 size: 17 residues. Germline V gene lookup returns CDR1 LGHNA and CDR2 YNFKEQ. The ends lost 4 bases at V and 2 bases at J; junction bases unmatched: 13. The CDR3 region has the DNA TGTGCCAGCAGCCCCTTGACCCCGACTAGCGTTGCCTACGAGCAGTACTTC. It translates to CASSPLTPTSVAYEQYF.

The V call is TRBV9, the J call TRBJ1-1, with 8 bases lining up with TRBD1. The CDR3 extends over 13 amino acids. CDR1 SGDLS and CDR2 YYNGEE come from the germline V gene. V lost 1 base and J lost 7; bases outside the gene matches: 3. This chain's CDR3 is CASSVQGAGEAFF. CDR3 DNA: TGTGCCAGCAGCGTACAGGGGGCGGGTGAAGCTTTCTTT.

The chain recombines TRBV7-2 with TRBJ2-5, with TRBD1 matching over 9 bases. This CDR3 spans 15 amino acids. The germline V gene has CDR1 SGHTA and CDR2 FQGNSA. J was trimmed by 3 bases and V by 4 bases; bases with no gene match: 6. CDR3: CASSSLGTGKETQYF. DNA for the CDR3: TGTGCCAGCAGCTCCCTTGGGACAGGGAAAGAGACCCAGTACTTC.

V gene TRBV11-2 combines with J gene TRBJ2-1; 14 nucleotides align to TRBD2. The J segment lost 5 bases and the V segment lost 5 bases, leaving 5 bases of the junction unmatched. The germline V gene has CDR1 SGHAT and CDR2 FQNNGV. CDR3 size: 16 residues. The CDR3 loop reads CASSAGTSGGNNEQFF. The CDR3 region has the DNA TGTGCCAGCAGCGCCGGGACTAGCGGGGGAAACAATGAGCAGTTCTTC.

This clone was recorded once. This chain joins TRBV28 and TRBJ1-2; possibly TRBD1 for D (5 bases). The CDR3 contains 13 residues. The germline CDR1 and CDR2 sequences are MDHEN and SYDVKM. V lost 5 bases, J lost 6 bases, and 13 bases lay in between. CDR3 in amino acids: CASSSYRLDGYTF. For the CDR3, the DNA is TGTGCCAGCAGTAGCTACAGGTTGGATGGCTACACCTTC.

The chain carries TRBV7-9 and TRBJ2-5; D call uncertain. This CDR3 has 13 residues. Per germline, CDR1 SEHNR and CDR2 FQNEAQ (reference sequence). Trimming left V 1 base short and J 3 bases short, with 6 bases between. This CDR3 reads CASSLVEKETQYF. In DNA, the CDR3 is TGTGCCAGCAGCTTAGTGGAGAAAGAGACCCAGTACTTC.

The chain employs TRBV3-1 (or the pseudogene TRBV3-2) and TRBJ1-2, with TRBD1 matching 10 bases. This CDR3 is built from 14 residues. Germline-derived CDR1 and CDR2 are LGHDT and YNNKEL (reference sequence). V was pared by 5 bases and J by 3 bases, with 3 bases of the junction left unmatched. CDR3 DNA: TGTGCCAGCAGCTACGGACAGGGGGACTATGGCTACACCTTC. Translated: CASSYGQGDYGYTF.

The chain has TRBV12-2 and TRBJ2-1; TRBD2 is taken as the D call from the table, unchecked against the DNA. TRBV12-2 is marked as a pseudogene. The CDR3 length is 17 residues. DNA for the CDR3: TGTGCAAGTCGCTTTGAGCGGGTAACGAGGGGAAACAATGAGCAGTTCTTC. Its protein product is CASRFERVTRGNNEQFF.

The chain joins TRBV30 to TRBJ2-7; TRBD1 is a possible D gene (6 bases). Trimming cost V 3 bases and J 2 bases, with 11 bases left between them. Germline V gives CDR1 GTSNPN, CDR2 SVGIG (reference sequence). This CDR3 has 13 residues. The DNA for the CDR3 is TGTGCCTGGAGCCGGGACACCACCTACGAGCAGTACTTC. Translated, it gives CAWSRDTTYEQYF.

The chain joins TRBV28 to TRBJ2-7, with TRBD1 matching 9 bases. CDR1 MDHEN and CDR2 SYDVKM come from the germline V gene. There are 14 residues in the CDR3. The J segment lost 4 bases and the V segment lost 8 bases, leaving 9 bases of the junction unmatched. The CDR3 DNA is TGTGCCAGCCTTGAGGGACAGGGATTGTACGAGCAGTACTTC. Its translation is CASLEGQGLYEQYF. Full variable domain (remainder filled in from reference TRBV28 and TRBJ2-7): DVKVTQSSRYLVKRTGEKVFLECVQDMDHENMFWYRQDPGLGLRLIYFSYDVKMKEKGDIPEGYSVSREKKERFSLILESASTNQTSMYLCASLEGQGLYEQYFGPGTRLTVT.

CDR3 bases: TGTGCCAGCTCACCACAGGGGGATACGCAGTATTTT. This gives the protein CASSPQGDTQYF. The chain carries TRBV18 and TRBJ2-3; possibly TRBD1 for D (5 bases). CDR1 and CDR2 (germline): KGHSH, LQKENI. Trimming pared 1 base from V and 6 bases from J, leaving 5 bases between. CDR3 length: 12 residues.

This clone has just a few counts. The CDR3 DNA reads TGCGCCAGCAGCTCCTACCAGGGGGCGGCGGATGGCTACACCTTC. It encodes CASSSYQGAADGYTF. The chain couples TRBV5-1 to TRBJ1-2; TRBD1 aligns across 8 bases. Germline CDR1 is SGHRS and CDR2 is YFSETQ. The CDR3 has 15 residues. The V segment lost 3 bases and the J segment 6 bases; nucleotides outside the gene matches: 10.

The V and J genes are TRBV5-4 and TRBJ2-7, with a possible D match to TRBD1 (6 bases). V was pared by 0 bases and J by 4 bases, with 11 bases between. Germline V CDR1 and CDR2: SGHNT, YYREEE (reference sequence). The CDR3 runs 14 residues. DNA for the CDR3: TGTGCCAGCAGCTTGGGGACAGAAGAATACGAGCAGTACTTC. This gives the protein CASSLGTEEYEQYF.

This chain connects TRBV7-2 to TRBJ2-2, with 9 bases identical to TRBD1. Germline CDR1 and CDR2: SGHTA and FQGNSA. The CDR3 runs to 14 residues. V lost 11 bases to trimming and J lost 2 bases; unmatched junction nucleotides: 6. The CDR3 sequence: CAGKGQGNTGELFF. In DNA form, the CDR3 reads TGTGCCGGAAAGGGACAGGGAAACACCGGGGAGCTGTTTTTT.

The chain is built from TRBV5-6 and TRBJ2-3; 9 bases map to TRBD2. After removal of 9 bases from V and 3 bases from J, the junction contained 8 bases not matched to a gene. CDR3 length equals 14 residues. Germline assignment: CDR1 SGHDT and CDR2 YYEEEE. The CDR3 bases are TGTGCCACCAGGGGAGCGGGGGGAACAGATACGCAGTATTTT. This translates into CATRGAGGTDTQYF.

The chain carries TRBV10-3 and TRBJ1-1; D not resolved. This CDR3 region has 13 residues. Germline values: CDR1 ENHRY, CDR2 SYGVKD. The ends were cut back, 2 bases at V and 4 bases at J, with 8 bases in the middle. The CDR3 DNA follows: TGTGCCATCAGTGAGCCCCCGGTCACTGAAGCTTTCTTT. Its translation: CAISEPPVTEAFF.

The DNA for the CDR3 is TGTGCCAGCAGCCCGAAGGGGGCTACTGAAGCTTTCTTT. This translates into CASSPKGATEAFF. This chain joins TRBV7-9 and TRBJ1-1, with 7 bases identical to TRBD1. After removal of 5 bases from V and 5 bases from J, the junction contained 5 bases not matched to a gene. CDR3 length: 13 amino acids. Germline V gene sequence: CDR1 SEHNR, CDR2 FQNEAQ (reference sequence). Complete variable domain (other parts from reference TRBV7-9 and TRBJ1-1): DTGVSQNPRHKITKRGQNVTFRCDPISEHNRLYWYRQTLGQGPEFLTYFQNEAQLEKSRLLSDRFSAERPKGSFSTLEIQRTEQGDSAMYLCASSPKGATEAFFGQGTRLTVV.

This chain joins TRBV5-1 and TRBJ1-3, with 10 bases aligning to TRBD1. From germline, CDR1 is SGHRS and CDR2 YFSETQ. The CDR3 runs to 16 residues. The J segment lost 0 bases and the V segment lost 6 bases, leaving 6 bases of the junction unmatched. The CDR3 region is CASTEGQGSSGNTIYF. CDR3 nucleotide sequence: TGCGCCAGCACCGAGGGACAGGGGTCCTCTGGAAACACCATATATTTT.

V gene TRBV30 combines with J gene TRBJ2-1, with D perhaps matching TRBD1 (7 bases). This CDR3 has 14 amino acids. V lost 4 bases and J 9 bases, leaving 19 bases between the germline ends. Germline CDR1 and CDR2: GTSNPN and SVGIG (reference sequence). The CDR3 DNA sequence: TGTGCCTGGAACTCCCAATCAGGGGGAGGTGAGCAGTTCTTC. Its protein product is CAWNSQSGGGEQFF. The full variable domain, completed using reference TRBV30 and TRBJ2-1, is SQTIHQWPATLVQPVGSPLSLECTVEGTSNPNLYWYRQAAGRGLQLLFYSVGIGQISSEVPQNLSASRPQDRQFILSSKKLLLSDSGFYLCAWNSQSGGGEQFFGPGTRLTVL.

The CDR3 sequence is CASSYSGSGEQETQYF. As DNA, the CDR3 is TGTGCCAGCAGTTACAGTGGTAGCGGGGAACAAGAGACCCAGTACTTC. The V gene is TRBV6-5, the J gene TRBJ2-5, with 8 nucleotides matching TRBD2. J lost 2 bases, V lost 2 bases, and 7 bases had no gene match. The CDR3 length is 16 residues. The germline gives CDR1 MNHEY, CDR2 SVGAGI.

The CDR3 DNA sequence: TGTGCCAGCTCTCCTACAGGGAATATGAATCAGCCCCAGCATTTT. This encodes CASSPTGNMNQPQHF. This chain connects TRBV18 to TRBJ1-5; D possibly corresponds to TRBD1 (6 bases). Trimming shortened V by 6 bases and J by 4 bases, and 16 bases separated the two germline ends. Germline values: CDR1 KGHSH, CDR2 LQKENI. The CDR3 runs 15 residues.

V and J are TRBV11-3 and TRBJ2-2; no firm D call. In germline, CDR1 is SGHNT, CDR2 YENEEA. V lost 6 bases, J lost 5 bases, and 4 bases lay in between. The length of the CDR3 is 11 residues. The chain's CDR3 is CASSYTGELFF. For the CDR3, the DNA is TGTGCCAGCAGTTATACCGGGGAGCTGTTTTTT.

The chain combines TRBV2 with TRBJ2-3; 7 positions agree with TRBD1. V lost 8 bases, J lost 3 bases, and 8 bases stayed unmatched. The CDR3 extends over 14 amino acids. Germline loops: CDR1 SNHLY, CDR2 FYNNEI. As DNA, the CDR3 is TGTGCCAGCTTAGACAGGGAAGGAACAGATACGCAGTATTTT. Its protein product is CASLDREGTDTQYF.

J is TRBJ2-7 and V is TRBV9; 12 nucleotides line up with TRBD2. Germline lookup yields CDR1 SGDLS and CDR2 YYNGEE. The CDR3 loop spans 16 amino acids. V trimming: 0 bases; J trimming: 7 bases; junction bases outside the gene matches: 8. CDR3 residues: CASSVGLAGASLEQYF. The CDR3, as DNA: TGTGCCAGCAGCGTAGGACTAGCGGGGGCCTCATTGGAGCAGTACTTC.